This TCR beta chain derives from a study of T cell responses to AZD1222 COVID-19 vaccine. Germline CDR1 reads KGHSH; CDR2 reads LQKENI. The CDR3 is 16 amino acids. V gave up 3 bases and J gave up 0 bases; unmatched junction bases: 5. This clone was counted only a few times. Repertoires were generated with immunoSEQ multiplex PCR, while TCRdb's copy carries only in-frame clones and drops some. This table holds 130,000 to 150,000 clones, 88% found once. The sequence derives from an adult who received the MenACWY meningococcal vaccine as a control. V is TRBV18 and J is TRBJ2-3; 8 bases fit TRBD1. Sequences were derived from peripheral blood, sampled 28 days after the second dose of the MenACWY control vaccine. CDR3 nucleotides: TGTGCCAGCTCACCTCTCGGGACAGGAAGCACAGATACGCAGTATTTT. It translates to CASSPLGTGSTDTQYF.